The table lists the clone carrying this T cell receptor beta chain with many counts. The data derive from a study of T cells in Graves' hyperthyroidism and ophthalmopathy. Trimming took 3 bases from V and 4 from J, leaving 0 bases between them. CDR3 length equals 11 residues. Germline CDR1 is ENHRY and CDR2 is SYGVKD. It was RNA transcripts that yielded the amplified TCR beta CDR3 regions. A set of HTBI primers served as the primers for a first-round RT-PCR of the TCR CDR3. TCRdb re-derived calls from the multiplex PCR reads in MiXCR, one entry per CDR3 protein. Of 450,000 to 700,000 distinct CDR3 sequences listed, 35% to 55% were seen once; the top ten hold under 20%.

The rearrangement links TRBV10-3 to TRBJ1-4; D call uncertain. Sequencing was done on a sample of peripheral blood or thyroid tissue (not recorded which). This receptor was obtained from an adult woman with Graves' disease, either hyperthyroidism or ophthalmopathy (not recorded which). The CDR3 spells CAISDNEKLFF. The CDR3 coding sequence is TGTGCCATCAGTGATAATGAAAAACTGTTTTTT.